The clone carrying this T cell receptor (beta chain) was seen repeatedly, ten times or more. This record comes from a study of T cells in Graves' hyperthyroidism and ophthalmopathy. Regions amplified from RNA transcripts were the TCR beta CDR3 regions. HTBI primers were the set used in a first-round RT-PCR of the TCR CDR3. TCRdb reprocessed the multiplex PCR reads with MiXCR, giving one entry per CDR3 protein. The table lists around 380,000 distinct CDR3 sequences, approximately 13% of them singletons. Germline V gene lookup returns CDR1 SGHVS and CDR2 FQNEAQ. The CDR3 runs 15 residues. V shed 2 bases, J shed 4 bases, and the junction held 7 bases outside the gene matches. A roughly 10 ml volume of fresh peripheral blood provided the PBMCs.

Sequenced material: blood. The gene calls are TRBV7-8 and TRBJ1-2; 7 nucleotides match TRBD1. This receptor was taken from a man aged 30 to 39 with Graves' hyperthyroidism that later progressed to Graves' ophthalmopathy. CDR3: CASSLMTGLSYGYTF. Here the CDR3 DNA reads TGTGCCAGCAGCTTAATGACAGGGCTATCCTATGGCTACACCTTC.